The entry below gives a single T cell receptor beta chain sequence along with its context. The data originate from a study of blood T cell repertoires in COVID-19. Study in general: There were acute and convalescent COVID-19 samples, and they came from the United States, Italy and Spain.

Clones were sequenced by immunoSEQ multiplex PCR, and TCRdb holds only the in-frame ones, with some missing. This sample has 200,000 to 250,000 clones, with approximately 80% found just once. The CDR3 extends over 18 amino acids. The TCR sequence derives from a man under 40 with acute COVID-19. The chain joins TRBV21-1 to TRBJ1-4; the table's TRBD1 call for D was not verified on the DNA. TRBV21-1 is reported as a pseudogene. Material for sequencing was PBMCs or T cells enriched from blood (not recorded which). The CDR3 nucleotides are TGTGCCAGCAGCCAACGGGGAAAGACAGGGGGCTCTGACGAAAAACTGTTTTTT. It is translated as CASSQRGKTGGSDEKLFF.